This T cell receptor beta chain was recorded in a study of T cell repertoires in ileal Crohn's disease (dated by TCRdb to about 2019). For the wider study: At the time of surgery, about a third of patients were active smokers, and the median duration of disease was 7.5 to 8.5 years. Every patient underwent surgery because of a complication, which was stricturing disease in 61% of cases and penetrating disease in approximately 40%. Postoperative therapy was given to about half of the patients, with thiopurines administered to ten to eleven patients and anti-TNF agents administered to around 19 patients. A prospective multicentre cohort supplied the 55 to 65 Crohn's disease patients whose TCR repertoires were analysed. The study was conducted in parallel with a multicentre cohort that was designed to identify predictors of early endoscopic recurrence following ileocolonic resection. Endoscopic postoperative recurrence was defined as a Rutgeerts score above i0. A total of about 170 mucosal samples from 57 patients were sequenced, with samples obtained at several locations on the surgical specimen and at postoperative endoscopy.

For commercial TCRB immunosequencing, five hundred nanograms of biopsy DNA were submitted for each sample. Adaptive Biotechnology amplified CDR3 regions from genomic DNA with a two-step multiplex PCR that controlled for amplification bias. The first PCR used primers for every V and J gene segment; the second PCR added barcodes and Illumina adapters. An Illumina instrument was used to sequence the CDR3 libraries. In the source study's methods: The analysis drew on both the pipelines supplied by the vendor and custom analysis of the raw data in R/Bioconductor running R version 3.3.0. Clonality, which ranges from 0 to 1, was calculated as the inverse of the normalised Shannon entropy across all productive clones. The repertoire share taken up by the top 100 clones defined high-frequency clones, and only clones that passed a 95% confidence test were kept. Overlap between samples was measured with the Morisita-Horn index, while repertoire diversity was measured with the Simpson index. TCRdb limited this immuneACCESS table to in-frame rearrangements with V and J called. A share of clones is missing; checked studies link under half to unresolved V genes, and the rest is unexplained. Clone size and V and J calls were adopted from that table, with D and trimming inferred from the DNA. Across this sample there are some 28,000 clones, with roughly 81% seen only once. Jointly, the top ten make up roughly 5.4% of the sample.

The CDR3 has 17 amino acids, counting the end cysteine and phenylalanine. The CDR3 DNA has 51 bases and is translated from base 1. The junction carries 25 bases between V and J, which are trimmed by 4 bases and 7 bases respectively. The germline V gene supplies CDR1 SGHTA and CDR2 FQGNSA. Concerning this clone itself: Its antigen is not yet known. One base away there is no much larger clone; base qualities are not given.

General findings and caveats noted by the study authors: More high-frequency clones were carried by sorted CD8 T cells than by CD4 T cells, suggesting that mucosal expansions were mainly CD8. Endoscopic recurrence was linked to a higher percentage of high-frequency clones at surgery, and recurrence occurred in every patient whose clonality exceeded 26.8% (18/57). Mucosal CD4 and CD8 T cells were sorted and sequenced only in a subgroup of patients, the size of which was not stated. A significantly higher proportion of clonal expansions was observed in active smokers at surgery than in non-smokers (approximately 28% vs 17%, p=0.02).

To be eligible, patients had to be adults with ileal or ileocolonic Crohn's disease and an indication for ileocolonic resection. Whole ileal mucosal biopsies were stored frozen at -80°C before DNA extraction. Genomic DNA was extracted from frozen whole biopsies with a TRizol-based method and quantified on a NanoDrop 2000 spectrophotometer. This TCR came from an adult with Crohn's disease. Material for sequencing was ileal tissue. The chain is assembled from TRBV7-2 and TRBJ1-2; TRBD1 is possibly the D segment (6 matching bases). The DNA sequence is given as TGTGCCAGCAGCTCCGGACTGGCAGGGGTCGAAATGAGTGGCTACACCTTC. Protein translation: CASSSGLAGVEMSGYTF.